This passage covers 3 T cell receptor beta chains from one sample sequenced in a study of cytomegalovirus exposure and HLA in healthy donors. The PCR contained 60 Vbeta and 13 Jbeta primers. Sequencing used immunoSEQ multiplex PCR; TCRdb keeps in-frame clones, though not all of them. Seen here are 54,000 or so clones, around 62% observed once, and the top ten hold 12%. The material sequenced was PBMCs. These receptors all stem from a human donor in good health.

This clone has only one observation. The V call is TRBV28, the J call TRBJ2-5; 8 positions match TRBD1. Germline CDR1 is MDHEN and CDR2 is SYDVKM. V dropped 5 bases and J dropped 5; count of bases not matched to a gene: 10. The CDR3 loop spans 15 amino acids. This CDR3 is CASSLDQGARETQYF. CDR3 DNA sequence: TGTGCCAGCAGTCTAGACCAGGGGGCTCGGGAGACCCAGTACTTC.

This rearrangement joins TRBV7-9 to TRBJ2-3, with 8 bases aligning to TRBD2. The V segment lost 5 bases and the J segment 2 bases; nucleotides outside the gene matches: 6. Germline CDR1 reads SEHNR; CDR2 reads FQNEAQ (reference sequence). The CDR3 is 15 amino acids. Here the CDR3 reads CASSLLAAATDTQYF. CDR3 DNA sequence: TGTGCCAGCAGCCTACTAGCGGCGGCCACAGATACGCAGTATTTT.

The chain employs TRBV5-1 and TRBJ2-2, with TRBD2 matching over 7 bases. The CDR3 is made up of 14 amino acids. V dropped 4 bases and J dropped 7; count of bases not matched to a gene: 7. The germline gives CDR1 SGHRS, CDR2 YFSETQ. CDR3 residues: CASSTGLENGELFF. DNA of the CDR3: TGCGCCAGCAGCACAGGACTAGAGAACGGGGAGCTGTTTTTT.